One sample yielded the 9 T cell receptor beta chains listed below, sequenced in a study of regulatory T cells in long-lasting Graves disease. Time point: persistent/refractory GD, antithyroid drugs over 5 years with positive TRAb. The authors made the TCR library using RNA they extracted from PBMCs. Building of the TCR beta libraries involved iRepertoire HTBI primers and Arm-PCR of CDR3 regions. One entry per CDR3 protein results from TCRdb running MiXCR on the multiplex PCR reads. The sample consists of more than 300,000 distinct CDR3 sequences, around 20% of them appearing once. Here the sequenced sample was peripheral blood mononuclear cells (PBMCs), taken when the disease was refractory, from a patient treated with antithyroid drugs. The receptor set was obtained from a female donor with Graves disease.

V usage is TRBV7-9 and J usage is TRBJ2-7, with 12 bases lining up with TRBD2. V gave up 5 bases and J gave up 6 bases; unmatched junction bases: 8. The CDR3 runs 15 residues. In germline, CDR1 is SEHNR, CDR2 FQNEAQ (reference sequence). The CDR3 region has the DNA TGTGCCAGCAGCGCAAGACTAGCGGGAGAAACCGAGCAGTACTTC. Amino acid sequence: CASSARLAGETEQYF.

This clonotype was found a few times. CDR3 loop: CSATMRGSSYNSPLHF. The CDR3 region has the DNA TGCAGTGCTACCATGAGGGGGAGCTCCTATAATTCACCCCTCCACTTT. The V gene is TRBV20-1, the J gene TRBJ1-6, with a weak D call TRBD1 (6 bases). CDR1 and CDR2 (germline): DFQATT, SNEGSKA (reference sequence). The CDR3 contains 16 residues. V was clipped by 4 bases and J by 0 bases, with 13 bases between them.

The chain joins TRBV7-2 to TRBJ1-2; no reliable D call. Germline V gene data show CDR1 as SGHTA and CDR2 as FQGNSA. The CDR3 has 14 residues. The V end lost 8 bases, the J end lost 3 bases, and 16 bases lay between the germline ends. This CDR3 reads CASGYRESDYGYTF. CDR3 coding DNA: TGTGCCAGCGGATACCGGGAGTCTGACTATGGCTACACCTTC.

This clonotype was found many times. This chain connects TRBV30 to TRBJ1-4; possibly TRBD1 for D (5 bases). The CDR3 covers 14 residues. Germline values: CDR1 GTSNPN, CDR2 SVGIG (reference sequence). The germline V and J ends were trimmed by 5 bases and 5 bases, with 15 bases remaining between them. For the CDR3, the DNA is TGTGCCTGGGGCGGGGTGGGGCAGAATGAAAAACTGTTTTTT. Encoded protein: CAWGGVGQNEKLFF.

This clonotype has just a few counts. V usage is TRBV7-9 and J usage is TRBJ2-5; no clear D. CDR3 length: 14 amino acids. V was shortened by 0 bases and J by 2 bases, with 7 bases between the two germline ends. Germline V lookup: CDR1 SEHNR, CDR2 FQNEAQ (reference sequence). CDR3 bases: TGTGCCAGCAGCTTAGCGAAACAGCAAGAGACCCAGTACTTC. As protein: CASSLAKQQETQYF.

The chain combines TRBV5-1 with TRBJ1-1; TRBD1 aligns across 9 bases. The germline gives CDR1 SGHRS, CDR2 YFSETQ. The CDR3 totals 14 residues. Trimming removed 5 bases from V and 6 bases from J; junction bases left unmatched: 8. The CDR3 DNA is TGCGCCAGCAGAACTGGGACAGGGAATCCTGAAGCTTTCTTT. It yields the protein CASRTGTGNPEAFF.

There are many counts of this clonotype. The V call is TRBV7-9, the J call TRBJ1-2; D possibly corresponds to TRBD1 (6 bases). V was clipped by 1 base and J by 0 bases, with 15 bases between them. This CDR3 is built from 17 residues. Germline lookup yields CDR1 SEHNR and CDR2 FQNEAQ (reference sequence). CDR3 loop: CASSLGAQGPSNYGYTF. The CDR3 DNA is TGTGCCAGCAGCTTAGGAGCACAGGGCCCATCTAACTATGGCTACACCTTC.

This clonotype occurred many times. V usage is TRBV7-2 and J usage is TRBJ2-5, with a possible D match to TRBD1 (6 bases). Germline V CDR1 and CDR2: SGHTA, FQGNSA. The V end lost 5 bases, the J end lost 5 bases, and 12 bases lay between the germline ends. CDR3 length equals 13 residues. The CDR3 reads CASSQSGVETQYF. DNA for the CDR3: TGTGCCAGCAGCCAATCAGGGGTGGAGACCCAGTACTTC.

The V gene is TRBV11-3, the J gene TRBJ2-7, with D tentatively TRBD2 (6 bases). Trimming removed 5 bases at V and 0 bases at J, with 14 bases between. Per germline, CDR1 SGHNT and CDR2 YENEEA. The CDR3 spans 15 residues. The CDR3 region has the DNA TGTGCCAGCAGCCCCCTTGCGGGGAGCTCCTACGAGCAGTACTTC. This sequence encodes CASSPLAGSSYEQYF.